A single sample is the source of the 11 T cell receptor beta chains below, sequenced in a study of T cells in Graves' hyperthyroidism and ophthalmopathy. TCR beta CDR3 regions were amplified from RNA. Initially, a first-round RT-PCR of the TCR CDR3 employed the HTBI primer set. One entry per CDR3 protein results from TCRdb running MiXCR on the multiplex PCR reads. The sample carries hundreds of thousands of distinct CDR3 sequences, about 20% recorded once. The sequencing sample was made of blood. These receptors were collected from a man in his forties with Graves' ophthalmopathy.

The rearrangement links TRBV10-3 to TRBJ1-3; TRBD1 matches 9 bases. Germline CDR1 reads ENHRY; CDR2 reads SYGVKD. V lost 3 bases to trimming and J lost 0 bases; unmatched junction nucleotides: 6. The length of the CDR3 is 17 residues. The CDR3 DNA reads TGTGCCATCAGTGACGGGACAGGGTCACGCTCTGGAAACACCATATATTTT. This codes for CAISDGTGSRSGNTIYF.

This clonotype came up once. CDR3 DNA sequence: TGCGCCAGCAGCCAAACCATCCGCAGGAGGAACATGAACACTGAAGCTTTCTTT. Translated, it gives CASSQTIRRRNMNTEAFF. The gene calls are TRBV4-1 and TRBJ1-1; D gene uncertain. V lost 2 bases and J lost 0, with 19 bases in between. Germline loops: CDR1 MGHRA, CDR2 YSYEKL. This CDR3 comprises 18 residues.

With regard to this clonotype: This may stem from a read error, because a much larger clone lies one nucleotide away. The chain links TRBV7-6 to TRBJ2-7; 8 nucleotides agree with TRBD2. Germline values: CDR1 SGHVS, CDR2 FNYEAQ. CDR3 length: 17 residues. The DNA of the CDR3 is TGTACCAGCAGCTTAGCGGGGACGGGACTACTAAAGAACGAGCAGTACTTC. This gives the protein CTSSLAGTGLLKNEQYF.

This clonotype was seen ten or more times. The V gene is TRBV28, the J gene TRBJ2-1; 8 bases map to TRBD1. The CDR3 is 16 residues long. In germline, CDR1 is MDHEN, CDR2 SYDVKM. V dropped 5 bases and J dropped 8; count of bases not matched to a gene: 14. In DNA, the CDR3 is TGTGCCAGCAGTCCTACCGTACAGGGGGTCACCCATGAGCAGTTCTTC. Encoded protein: CASSPTVQGVTHEQFF.

This sequence joins TRBV7-9 and TRBJ2-7; perhaps TRBD2 as D (6 bases). V gave up 5 bases and J gave up 1 base, with 15 bases separating them. The CDR3 loop spans 15 amino acids. Per the germline V gene, CDR1 is SEHNR and CDR2 is FQNEAQ (reference sequence). The CDR3, as DNA: TGTGCCAGCAGCCCATCAGCGGGCCGTTCCTACGAGCAGTACTTC. Amino acid sequence: CASSPSAGRSYEQYF. The full variable domain, rest sourced from reference TRBV7-9 and TRBJ2-7, is DTGVSQNPRHKITKRGQNVTFRCDPISEHNRLYWYRQTLGQGPEFLTYFQNEAQLEKSRLLSDRFSAERPKGSFSTLEIQRTEQGDSAMYLCASSPSAGRSYEQYFGPGTRLTVT.

This clonotype was found a few times. This chain connects TRBV11-2 to TRBJ1-2; D possibly corresponds to TRBD1 (5 bases). Germline CDR1 and CDR2: SGHAT and FQNNGV. This CDR3 spans 15 amino acids. Trimming removed 5 bases from V and 1 base from J, with 14 bases in between. The CDR3 region is CASSPGTWGNYGYTF. The CDR3 nucleotides are TGTGCCAGCAGCCCCGGGACCTGGGGTAACTATGGCTACACCTTC.

As for this clonotype: Just one base apart from a much larger clone, this may be a read error. V usage is TRBV4-1 and J usage is TRBJ2-1, with a possible D match to TRBD1 (6 bases). Trimming cost V 1 base and J 9 bases, with 7 bases left between them. CDR1 is MGHRA and CDR2 is YSYEKL in the germline V gene. CDR3 length: 12 residues. The CDR3 DNA reads as TGCGCCAGCAGCCAAGCAGGGGTTGAGCAGTTCTTC. Protein product: CASSQAGVEQFF.

This clonotype was counted many times. The rearrangement uses TRBV6-1 and TRBJ2-7; D is possibly TRBD1 (6 bases). Trimming took 7 bases from V and 7 from J, leaving 17 bases between them. Germline lookup yields CDR1 MNHNS and CDR2 SASEGT. CDR3 length: 13 amino acids. In DNA, the CDR3 is TGTGCCAGCACCGGGACAAGGTTAATGGAGCAGTACTTC. Protein: CASTGTRLMEQYF.

This clonotype was recorded many times. The chain combines TRBV5-1 with TRBJ1-1; D is possibly TRBD1 (5 bases). Trimming took off 4 bases at V and 0 bases at J, with 16 bases between the two ends. CDR3 length: 16 residues. The germline V gene has CDR1 SGHRS and CDR2 YFSETQ. The CDR3 nucleotides are TGCGCCAGCAGCCTCGGGGCTGGGAGGGTGAACACTGAAGCTTTCTTT. This codes for CASSLGAGRVNTEAFF. Supplemented by reference TRBV5-1 and TRBJ1-1, the full variable domain reads KAGVTQTPRYLIKTRGQQVTLSCSPISGHRSVSWYQQTPGQGLQFLFEYFSETQRNKGNFPGRFSGRQFSNSRSEMNVSTLELGDSALYLCASSLGAGRVNTEAFFGQGTRLTVV.

The chain employs TRBV15 and TRBJ2-2, with D tentatively TRBD1 (5 bases). The germline V and J ends were trimmed by 1 base and 1 base, with 7 bases remaining between them. This CDR3 is 15 amino acids long. Germline CDR1 reads LNHNV; CDR2 reads YYDKDF (reference sequence). The CDR3 loop reads CATSRGQLNTGELFF. In nucleotides, the CDR3 is TGTGCCACCAGCAGAGGACAGTTGAACACCGGGGAGCTGTTTTTT.

In its sample, this clonotype was seen many times. The genes are TRBV5-1 and TRBJ2-1; 7 nucleotides match TRBD1. After removal of 4 bases from V and 1 base from J, the junction contained 5 bases not matched to a gene. Germline CDR1 is SGHRS and CDR2 is YFSETQ. The length of the CDR3 is 15 residues. The CDR3 DNA reads TGCGCCAGCAGCCCGGACAGGAGTTCCTACAATGAGCAGTTCTTC. Translating it yields CASSPDRSSYNEQFF.